This T cell receptor beta chain was sequenced during a study of blood T cell repertoires in COVID-19. About the research overall: From T cells, B-cell-depleted T cells, or PBMCs came the material, which was cDNA or gDNA.

The authors' processing: By means of reference gene primer amplification, nucleated cell counts were estimated. Profiling relied on immunoSEQ multiplex PCR, and the TCRdb table lists in-frame clones only, not all of them. V and J calls and clone size are as listed in that table; D and trimming were resolved from the DNA. The sample has fewer than 350,000 clones; 70% to 90% are singletons. Germline V gene sequence: CDR1 SGDLS, CDR2 YYNGEE. The CDR3 runs to 16 residues. The V and J ends lost 0 bases and 4 bases respectively, with 16 bases between them. The gene calls are TRBV9 and TRBJ1-1; D unresolved. Sequenced: peripheral blood. This sequence originates from a woman aged 25 to 39 who had recovered from COVID-19. The CDR3 DNA sequence: TGTGCCAGCAGCGTAGGGGGAGTCCGGGGAGTCACTGAAGCTTTCTTT. Protein: CASSVGGVRGVTEAFF.